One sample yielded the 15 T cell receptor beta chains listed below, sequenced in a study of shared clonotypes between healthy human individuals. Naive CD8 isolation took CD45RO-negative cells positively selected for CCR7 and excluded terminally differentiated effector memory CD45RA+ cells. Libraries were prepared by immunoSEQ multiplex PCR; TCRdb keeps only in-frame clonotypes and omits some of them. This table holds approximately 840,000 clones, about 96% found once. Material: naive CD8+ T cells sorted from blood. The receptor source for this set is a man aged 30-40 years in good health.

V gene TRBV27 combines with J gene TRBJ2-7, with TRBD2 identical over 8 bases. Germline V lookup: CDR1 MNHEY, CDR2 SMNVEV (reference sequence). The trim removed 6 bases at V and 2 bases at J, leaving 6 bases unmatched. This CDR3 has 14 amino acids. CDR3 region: CASRPLAGPYEQYF. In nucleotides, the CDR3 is TGTGCCAGCAGACCTCTAGCGGGCCCCTACGAGCAGTACTTC.

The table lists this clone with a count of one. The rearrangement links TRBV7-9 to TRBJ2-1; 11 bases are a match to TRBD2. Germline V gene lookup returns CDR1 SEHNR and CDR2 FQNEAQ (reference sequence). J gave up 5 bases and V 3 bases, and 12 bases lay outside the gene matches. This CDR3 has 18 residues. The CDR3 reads CASSFPGTSGSGNNEQFF. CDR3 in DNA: TGTGCCAGCAGCTTTCCAGGTACTAGCGGGAGCGGTAACAATGAGCAGTTCTTC. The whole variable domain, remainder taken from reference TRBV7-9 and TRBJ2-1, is DTGVSQNPRHKITKRGQNVTFRCDPISEHNRLYWYRQTLGQGPEFLTYFQNEAQLEKSRLLSDRFSAERPKGSFSTLEIQRTEQGDSAMYLCASSFPGTSGSGNNEQFFGPGTRLTVL.

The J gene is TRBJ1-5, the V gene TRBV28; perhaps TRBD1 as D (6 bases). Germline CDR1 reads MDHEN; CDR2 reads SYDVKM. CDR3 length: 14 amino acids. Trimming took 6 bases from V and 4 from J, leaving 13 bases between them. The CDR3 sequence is CASRTGAGNQPQHF. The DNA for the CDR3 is TGTGCCAGCAGGACGGGGGCCGGGAATCAGCCCCAGCATTTT.

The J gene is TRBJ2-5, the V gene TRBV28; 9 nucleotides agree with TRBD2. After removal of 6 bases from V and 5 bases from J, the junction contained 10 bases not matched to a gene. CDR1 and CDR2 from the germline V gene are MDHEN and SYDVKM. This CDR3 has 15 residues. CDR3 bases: TGTGCCAGCAGGGATGATTTAGCGGGAGCCGAGACCCAGTACTTC. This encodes CASRDDLAGAETQYF. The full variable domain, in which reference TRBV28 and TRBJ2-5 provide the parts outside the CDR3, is DVKVTQSSRYLVKRTGEKVFLECVQDMDHENMFWYRQDPGLGLRLIYFSYDVKMKEKGDIPEGYSVSREKKERFSLILESASTNQTSMYLCASRDDLAGAETQYFGPGTRLLVL.

CDR3 nucleotides: TGTGCCAGCAGCGTAGACCCGGACAGGGGGCTGGGCACTGAAGCTTTCTTT. As protein: CASSVDPDRGLGTEAFF. The chain employs TRBV9 and TRBJ1-1; 11 bases line up with TRBD1. The CDR3 is 17 residues long. Germline CDR1 SGDLS, CDR2 YYNGEE. Losses at the gene ends were 0 bases for V and 4 bases for J; bases not matched to a gene: 8.

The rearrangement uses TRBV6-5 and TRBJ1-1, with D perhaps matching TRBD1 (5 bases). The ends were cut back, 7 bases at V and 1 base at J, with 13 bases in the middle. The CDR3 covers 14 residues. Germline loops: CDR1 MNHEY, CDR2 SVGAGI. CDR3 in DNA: TGTGCCAGCAAAGGGGCACGGCAGAACACTGAAGCTTTCTTT. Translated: CASKGARQNTEAFF.

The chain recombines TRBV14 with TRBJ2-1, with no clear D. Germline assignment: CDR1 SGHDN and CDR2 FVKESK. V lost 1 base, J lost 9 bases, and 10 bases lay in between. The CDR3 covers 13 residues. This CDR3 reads CASSQAYGSEQFF. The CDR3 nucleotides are TGTGCCAGCAGCCAAGCATATGGTTCTGAGCAGTTCTTC.

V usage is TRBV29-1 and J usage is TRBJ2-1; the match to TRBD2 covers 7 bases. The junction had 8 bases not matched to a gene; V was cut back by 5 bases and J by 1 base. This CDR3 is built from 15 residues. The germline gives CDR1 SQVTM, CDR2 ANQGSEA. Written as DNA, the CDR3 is TGCAGCGTTTCTCCCGGGACTACGTCCTACAATGAGCAGTTCTTC. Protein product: CSVSPGTTSYNEQFF.

The DNA for the CDR3 is TGTGCCAGCAGCTTCGACAGGGGTTTTCCCACAGATACGCAGTATTTT. Translated, it gives CASSFDRGFPTDTQYF. The V and J genes are TRBV5-8 and TRBJ2-3; 8 nucleotides match TRBD1. V lost 2 bases to trimming and J lost 2 bases; unmatched junction nucleotides: 7. In germline, CDR1 is SGHTS, CDR2 YDEGEE. The CDR3 has 16 amino acids. Full variable domain (missing parts from reference TRBV5-8 and TRBJ2-3): EAGVTQSPTHLIKTRGQQATLRCSPISGHTSVYWYQQALGLGLQFLLWYDEGEERNRGNFPPRFSGRQFPNYSSELNVNALELEDSALYLCASSFDRGFPTDTQYFGPGTRLTVL.

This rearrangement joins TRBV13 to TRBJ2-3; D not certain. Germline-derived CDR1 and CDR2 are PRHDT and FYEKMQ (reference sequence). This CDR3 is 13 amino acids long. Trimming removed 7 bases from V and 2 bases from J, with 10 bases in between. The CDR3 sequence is CASTGDITDTQYF. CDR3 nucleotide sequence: TGTGCCAGCACCGGAGATATCACAGATACGCAGTATTTT.

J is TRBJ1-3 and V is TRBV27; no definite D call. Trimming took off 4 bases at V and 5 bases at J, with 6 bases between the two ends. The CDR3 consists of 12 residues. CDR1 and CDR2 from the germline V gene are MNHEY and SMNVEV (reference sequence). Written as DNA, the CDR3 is TGTGCCAGCAGTTCCCTAAGAAACACCATATATTTT. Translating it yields CASSSLRNTIYF.

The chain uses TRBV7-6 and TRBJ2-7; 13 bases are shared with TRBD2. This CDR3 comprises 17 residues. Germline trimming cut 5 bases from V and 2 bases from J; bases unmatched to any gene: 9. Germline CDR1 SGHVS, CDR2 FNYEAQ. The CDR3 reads CASSPTPGTSGTYEQYF. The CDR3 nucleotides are TGTGCCAGCAGCCCAACTCCCGGGACTAGCGGGACCTACGAGCAGTACTTC.

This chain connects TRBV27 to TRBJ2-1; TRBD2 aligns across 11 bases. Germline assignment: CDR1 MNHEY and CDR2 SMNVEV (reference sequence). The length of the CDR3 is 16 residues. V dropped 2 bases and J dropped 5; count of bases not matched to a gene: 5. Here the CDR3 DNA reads TGTGCCAGCAGTTTAAAACCGGGACTAGCGGACAATGAGCAGTTCTTC. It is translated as CASSLKPGLADNEQFF.

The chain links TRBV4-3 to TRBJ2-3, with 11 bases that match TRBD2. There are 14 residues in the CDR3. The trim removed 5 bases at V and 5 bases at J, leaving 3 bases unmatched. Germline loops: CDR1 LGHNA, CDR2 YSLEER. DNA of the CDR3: TGCGCCAGCAGCAAAGGACTAGCGGGAGATACGCAGTATTTT. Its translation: CASSKGLAGDTQYF.

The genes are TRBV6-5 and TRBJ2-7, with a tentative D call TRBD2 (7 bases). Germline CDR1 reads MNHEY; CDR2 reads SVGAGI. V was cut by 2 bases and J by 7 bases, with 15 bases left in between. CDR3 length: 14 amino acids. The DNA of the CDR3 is TGTGCCAGCAGTTACACCCCGGGGGGCAGAGAGCAGTACTTC. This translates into CASSYTPGGREQYF.